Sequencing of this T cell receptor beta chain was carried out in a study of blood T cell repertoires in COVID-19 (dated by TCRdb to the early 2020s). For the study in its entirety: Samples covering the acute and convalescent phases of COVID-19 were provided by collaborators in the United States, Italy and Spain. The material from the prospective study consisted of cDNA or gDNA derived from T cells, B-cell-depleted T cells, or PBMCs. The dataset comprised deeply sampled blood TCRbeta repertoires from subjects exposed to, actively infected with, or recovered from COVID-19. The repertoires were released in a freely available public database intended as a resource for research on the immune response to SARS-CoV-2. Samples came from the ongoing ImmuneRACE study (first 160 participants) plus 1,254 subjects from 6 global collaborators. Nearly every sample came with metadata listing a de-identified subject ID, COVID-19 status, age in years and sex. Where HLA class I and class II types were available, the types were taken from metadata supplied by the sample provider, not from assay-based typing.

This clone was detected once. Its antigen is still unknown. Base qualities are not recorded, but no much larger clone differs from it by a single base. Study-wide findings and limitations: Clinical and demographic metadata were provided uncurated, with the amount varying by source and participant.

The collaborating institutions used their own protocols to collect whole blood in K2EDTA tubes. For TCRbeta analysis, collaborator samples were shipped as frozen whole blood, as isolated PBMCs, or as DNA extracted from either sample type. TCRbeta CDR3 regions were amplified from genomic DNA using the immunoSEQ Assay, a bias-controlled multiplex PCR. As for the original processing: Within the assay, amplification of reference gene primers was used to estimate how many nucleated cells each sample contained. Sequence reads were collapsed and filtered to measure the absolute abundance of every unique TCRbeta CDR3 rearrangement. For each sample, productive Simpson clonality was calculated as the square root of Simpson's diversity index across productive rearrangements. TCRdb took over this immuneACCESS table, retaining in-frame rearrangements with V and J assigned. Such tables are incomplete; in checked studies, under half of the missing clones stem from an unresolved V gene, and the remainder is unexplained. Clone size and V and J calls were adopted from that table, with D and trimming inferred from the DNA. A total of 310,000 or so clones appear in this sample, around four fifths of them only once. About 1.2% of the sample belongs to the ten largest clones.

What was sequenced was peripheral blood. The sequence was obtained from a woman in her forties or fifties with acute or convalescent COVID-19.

The encoded CDR3 is CATRADTSGRSTGELFF. The nucleotide sequence is given as TGTGCCACCAGGGCCGACACTAGCGGGAGGTCCACCGGGGAGCTGTTTTTT. The sequence links TRBV27 to TRBJ2-2, with TRBD2 matching 12 junction bases. Sequences MNHEY (CDR1) and SMNVEV (CDR2) are obtained from the germline V gene (reference sequence). The CDR3 measures 17 amino acids from cysteine to phenylalanine. Solely the CDR3 DNA is kept, with 51 bases framed from the first base. The junction shows trimming of 10 bases on V and 4 bases on J, and the gene matches do not reach 13 bases of it.